The 9 T cell receptor beta chains given below trace back to one sample, sequenced in a study of cytomegalovirus exposure and HLA in healthy donors (dated by TCRdb to the late 2010s). Receptor amplification or capture employed the immunoSEQ multiplex PCR assay. The clones in this table, taken by TCRdb from immuneACCESS, are in-frame only. Not every clone is retained; where verified, under half of the shortfall comes from an unresolved V gene, and the cause of the rest is unknown. Counted in this sample were 250,000 to 350,000 clones; around 87% of them appeared once. 0.92% of the sample comes from the top ten. The specimen was PBMCs. All receptors come from a woman between 18 and 29 years old in good health and CMV-seronegative.

V and J are TRBV7-9 and TRBJ1-6; 9 bases align to TRBD1. The CDR3 runs 14 residues. Germline lookup yields CDR1 SEHNR and CDR2 FQNEAQ (reference sequence). After removal of 5 bases from V and 10 bases from J, the junction contained 6 bases not matched to a gene. CDR3 in DNA: TGTGCCAGCAGCGCAGGGACAGGGTTATCACCCCTCCACTTT. Amino acids: CASSAGTGLSPLHF.

The V gene is TRBV6-5, the J gene TRBJ1-6, with D unclear. Deletions cut 1 base from V and 5 bases from J, with 9 bases between. Germline V gene sequence: CDR1 MNHEY, CDR2 SVGAGI. The CDR3 is made up of 15 amino acids. For the CDR3, the DNA is TGTGCCAGCAGTTACTATGCGGGTAATAATTCACCCCTCCACTTT. Amino acid sequence: CASSYYAGNNSPLHF.

This chain joins TRBV5-1 and TRBJ2-3; no definite D call. The CDR3 is made up of 15 amino acids. Trimming took 0 bases from V and 0 from J, leaving 8 bases between them. From germline, CDR1 is SGHRS and CDR2 YFSETQ. Here the CDR3 reads CASSLGELSTDTQYF. CDR3 nucleotide sequence: TGCGCCAGCAGCTTGGGTGAACTTAGCACAGATACGCAGTATTTT.

This clone showed up just a few times. The chain carries TRBV6-5 and TRBJ2-7, with 7 nucleotides matching TRBD2. The CDR3 contains 15 residues. Germline CDR1 reads MNHEY; CDR2 reads SVGAGI. After removal of 2 bases from V and 6 bases from J, the junction contained 10 bases not matched to a gene. CDR3: CASSYVGQGGLEQYF. DNA for the CDR3: TGTGCCAGCAGTTACGTCGGGCAGGGAGGGCTCGAGCAGTACTTC.

The genes are TRBV25-1 and TRBJ2-1, with 10 bases aligning to TRBD2. The junction had 7 bases not matched to a gene; V was cut back by 3 bases and J by 2 bases. The CDR3 is 17 residues long. In germline, CDR1 is MGHDK, CDR2 SYGVNS. The CDR3 protein is CASSDPPSGGPYNEQFF. The CDR3 DNA sequence: TGTGCCAGCAGTGATCCGCCTAGCGGGGGACCCTACAATGAGCAGTTCTTC.

In its sample, this clone was seen many times. The chain links TRBV28 to TRBJ1-5; maybe TRBD1 (5 bases). CDR3 length equals 14 residues. Germline CDR1 is MDHEN and CDR2 is SYDVKM. Trimming shortened V by 6 bases and J by 0 bases, and 9 bases separated the two germline ends. As DNA, the CDR3 is TGTGCCAGCAGGGGGCATTCTAGCAATCAGCCCCAGCATTTT. Protein product: CASRGHSSNQPQHF.

The table lists this clone with a count of one. The V and J genes are TRBV4-3 and TRBJ2-7; 10 bases are shared with TRBD1. This CDR3 region has 17 residues. The germline CDR1 and CDR2 sequences are LGHNA and YSLEER. V trimming: 2 bases; J trimming: 3 bases; junction bases outside the gene matches: 10. The CDR3 bases are TGCGCCAGCAGCCAACTTACTCCGGGACAGGGGATCTACGAGCAGTACTTC. Encoded protein: CASSQLTPGQGIYEQYF.

Written as DNA, the CDR3 is TGTGCCAGCAGCGTAGACGAAGGGGTAAACTATGGCTACACCTTC. This translates into CASSVDEGVNYGYTF. The genes are TRBV9 and TRBJ1-2, with a weak D call TRBD1 (5 bases). Looked up from germline, CDR1 is SGDLS and CDR2 is YYNGEE. The CDR3 contains 15 residues. V was cut by 0 bases and J by 2 bases, with 11 bases left in between.

This clone was detected once. The chain combines TRBV6-1 with TRBJ2-2, with 10 bases that match TRBD1. Per the germline V gene, CDR1 is MNHNS and CDR2 is SASEGT. Trimming at V came to 3 bases and at J to 7 bases, leaving 8 bases not matched to a gene. The CDR3 is 16 residues long. The CDR3 DNA reads TGTGCCAGCAGTGAGAAACGACAGGGGGCGTTCGGGGAGCTGTTTTTT. Its protein product is CASSEKRQGAFGELFF.